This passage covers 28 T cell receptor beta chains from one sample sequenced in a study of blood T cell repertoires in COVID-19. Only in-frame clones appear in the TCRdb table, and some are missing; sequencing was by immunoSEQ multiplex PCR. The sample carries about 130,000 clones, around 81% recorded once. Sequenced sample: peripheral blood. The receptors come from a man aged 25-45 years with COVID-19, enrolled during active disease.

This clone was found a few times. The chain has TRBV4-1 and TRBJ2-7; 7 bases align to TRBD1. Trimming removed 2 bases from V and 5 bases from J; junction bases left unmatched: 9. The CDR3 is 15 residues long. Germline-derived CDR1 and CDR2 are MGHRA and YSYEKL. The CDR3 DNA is TGCGCCAGCAGCCAACTGGGAACAGGGGCTAACGAGCAGTACTTC. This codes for CASSQLGTGANEQYF.

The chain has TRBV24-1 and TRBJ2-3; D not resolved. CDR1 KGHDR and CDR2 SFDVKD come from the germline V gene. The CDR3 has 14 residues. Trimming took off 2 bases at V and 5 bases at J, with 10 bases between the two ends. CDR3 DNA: TGTGCCACCAGTGATTCGCCTCCGGGAGATACGCAGTATTTT. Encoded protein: CATSDSPPGDTQYF.

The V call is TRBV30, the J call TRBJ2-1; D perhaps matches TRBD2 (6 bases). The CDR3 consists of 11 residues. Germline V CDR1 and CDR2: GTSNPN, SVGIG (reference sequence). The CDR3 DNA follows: TGTGCTGGGACTCTATACAATGAGCAGTTCTTC. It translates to CAGTLYNEQFF.

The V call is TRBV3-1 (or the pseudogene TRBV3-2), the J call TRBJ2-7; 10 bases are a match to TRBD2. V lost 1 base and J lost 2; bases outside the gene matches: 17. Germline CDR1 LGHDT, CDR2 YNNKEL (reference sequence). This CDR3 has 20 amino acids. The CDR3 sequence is CASSQASWLAGALLTYEQYF. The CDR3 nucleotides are TGTGCCAGCAGCCAAGCAAGTTGGCTAGCGGGGGCCCTCCTTACCTACGAGCAGTACTTC.

The CDR3 sequence: CASSLTGGSYNSPLHF. CDR3 in DNA: TGTGCCAGCAGTTTAACAGGGGGCTCCTATAATTCACCCCTCCACTTT. The rearrangement links TRBV28 to TRBJ1-6; 8 positions match TRBD1. The CDR3 sequence is 16 residues long. CDR1 and CDR2 (germline): MDHEN, SYDVKM. The J segment lost 0 bases and the V segment lost 2 bases, leaving 0 bases of the junction unmatched.

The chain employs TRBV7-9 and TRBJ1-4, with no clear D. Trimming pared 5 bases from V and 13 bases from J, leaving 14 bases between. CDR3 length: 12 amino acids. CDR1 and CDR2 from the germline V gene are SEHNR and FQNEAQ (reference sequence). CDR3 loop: CASSLRETVLFF. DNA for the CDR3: TGTGCCAGCAGCCTCCGGGAAACAGTACTGTTTTTT.

CDR3 in DNA: TGTGCCAGCAGCCTACAGGGGGCAGGGGAGACCCAGTACTTC. Encoded protein: CASSLQGAGETQYF. The V gene is TRBV6-5, the J gene TRBJ2-5, with 9 bases that match TRBD1. The trim removed 6 bases at V and 5 bases at J, leaving 7 bases unmatched. The CDR3 is made up of 14 amino acids. CDR1 MNHEY and CDR2 SVGAGI come from the germline V gene.

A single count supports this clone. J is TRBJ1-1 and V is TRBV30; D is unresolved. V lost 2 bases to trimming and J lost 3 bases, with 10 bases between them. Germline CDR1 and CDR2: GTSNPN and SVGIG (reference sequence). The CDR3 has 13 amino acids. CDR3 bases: TGTGCCTGGAGTCGTTGGCAGGACACTGAAGCTTTCTTT. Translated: CAWSRWQDTEAFF.

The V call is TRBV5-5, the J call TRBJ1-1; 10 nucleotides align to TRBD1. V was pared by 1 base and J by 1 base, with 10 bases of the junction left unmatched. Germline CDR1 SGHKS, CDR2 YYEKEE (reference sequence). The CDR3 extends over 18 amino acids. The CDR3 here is CASSLRFRDRGTNTEAFF. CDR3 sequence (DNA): TGTGCCAGCAGCTTGCGATTCCGGGACAGGGGCACGAACACTGAAGCTTTCTTT.

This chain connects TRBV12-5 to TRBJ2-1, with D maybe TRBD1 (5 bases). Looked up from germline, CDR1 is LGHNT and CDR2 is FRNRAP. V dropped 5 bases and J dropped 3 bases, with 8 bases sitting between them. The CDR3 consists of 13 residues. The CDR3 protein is CASGDSVYNEQFF. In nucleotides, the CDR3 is TGTGCTAGTGGTGACAGTGTCTACAATGAGCAGTTCTTC.

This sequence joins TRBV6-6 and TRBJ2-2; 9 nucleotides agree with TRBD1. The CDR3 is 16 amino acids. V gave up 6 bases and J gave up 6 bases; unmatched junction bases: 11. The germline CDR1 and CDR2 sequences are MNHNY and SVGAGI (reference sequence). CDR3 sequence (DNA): TGTGCCAGCAGCCCGACAGGGGGAGGAATTCCCGGGGAGCTGTTTTTT. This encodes CASSPTGGGIPGELFF.

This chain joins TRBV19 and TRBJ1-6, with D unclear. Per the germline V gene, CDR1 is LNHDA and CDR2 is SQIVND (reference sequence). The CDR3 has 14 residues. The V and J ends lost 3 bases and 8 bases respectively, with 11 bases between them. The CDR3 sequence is CASSMRARDSPLHF. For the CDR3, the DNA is TGTGCCAGTAGTATGCGGGCGCGCGATTCACCCCTCCACTTT.

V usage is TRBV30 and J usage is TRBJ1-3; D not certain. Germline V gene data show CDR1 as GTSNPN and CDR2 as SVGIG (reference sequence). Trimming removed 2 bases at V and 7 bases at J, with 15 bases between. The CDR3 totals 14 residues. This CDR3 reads CAWSPKDLPNTIYF. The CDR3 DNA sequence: TGTGCCTGGAGTCCTAAGGACTTACCCAACACCATATATTTT.

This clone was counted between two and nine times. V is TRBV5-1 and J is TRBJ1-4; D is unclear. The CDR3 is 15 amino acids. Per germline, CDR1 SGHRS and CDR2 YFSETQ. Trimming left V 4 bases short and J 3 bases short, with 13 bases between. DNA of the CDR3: TGCGCCAGCAGCATTCAGAGGGCCGCTAATGAAAAACTGTTTTTT. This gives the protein CASSIQRAANEKLFF. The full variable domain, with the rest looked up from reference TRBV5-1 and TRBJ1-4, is KAGVTQTPRYLIKTRGQQVTLSCSPISGHRSVSWYQQTPGQGLQFLFEYFSETQRNKGNFPGRFSGRQFSNSRSEMNVSTLELGDSALYLCASSIQRAANEKLFFGSGTQLSVL.

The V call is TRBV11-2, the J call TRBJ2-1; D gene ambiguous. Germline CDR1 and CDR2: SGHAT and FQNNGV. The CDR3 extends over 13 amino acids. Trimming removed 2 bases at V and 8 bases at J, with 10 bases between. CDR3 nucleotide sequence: TGTGCCAGCAGCTTAAGACTTGCGGATGAGCAGTTCTTC. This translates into CASSLRLADEQFF.

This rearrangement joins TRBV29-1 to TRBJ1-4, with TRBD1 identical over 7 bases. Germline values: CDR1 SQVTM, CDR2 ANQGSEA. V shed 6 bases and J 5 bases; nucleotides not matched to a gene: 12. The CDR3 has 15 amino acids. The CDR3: CSVTEQGQLNEKLFF. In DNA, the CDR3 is TGCAGCGTCACCGAGCAGGGACAGCTCAATGAAAAACTGTTTTTT.

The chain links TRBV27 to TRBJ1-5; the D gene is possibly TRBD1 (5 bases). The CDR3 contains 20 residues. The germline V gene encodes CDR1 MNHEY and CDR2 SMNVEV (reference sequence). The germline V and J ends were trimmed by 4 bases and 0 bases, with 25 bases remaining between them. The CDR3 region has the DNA TGTGCCAGCAGTTCTAACACCGGGGGTAATATAATATATAGCAATCAGCCCCAGCATTTT. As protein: CASSSNTGGNIIYSNQPQHF.

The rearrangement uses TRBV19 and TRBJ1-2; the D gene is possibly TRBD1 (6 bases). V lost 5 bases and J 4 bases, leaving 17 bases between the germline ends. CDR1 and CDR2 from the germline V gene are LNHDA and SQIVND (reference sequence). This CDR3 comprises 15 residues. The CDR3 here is CASSWGRGTPYGYTF. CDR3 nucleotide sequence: TGTGCCAGTAGTTGGGGGAGGGGGACCCCCTATGGCTACACCTTC.

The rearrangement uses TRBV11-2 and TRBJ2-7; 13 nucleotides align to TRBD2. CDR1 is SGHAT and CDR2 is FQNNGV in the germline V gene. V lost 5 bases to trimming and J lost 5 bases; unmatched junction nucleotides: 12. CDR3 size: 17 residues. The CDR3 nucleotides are TGTGCCAGCAGCCCTTTGGGACTAGCGGGGCAGTGGGACGAGCAGTACTTC. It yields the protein CASSPLGLAGQWDEQYF.

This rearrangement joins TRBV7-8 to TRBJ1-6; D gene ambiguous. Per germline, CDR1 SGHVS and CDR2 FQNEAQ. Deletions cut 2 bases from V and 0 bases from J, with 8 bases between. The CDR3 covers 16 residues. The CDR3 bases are TGTGCCAGCAGCTTATCCAAGAGCTCCTATAATTCACCCCTCCACTTT. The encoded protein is CASSLSKSSYNSPLHF.

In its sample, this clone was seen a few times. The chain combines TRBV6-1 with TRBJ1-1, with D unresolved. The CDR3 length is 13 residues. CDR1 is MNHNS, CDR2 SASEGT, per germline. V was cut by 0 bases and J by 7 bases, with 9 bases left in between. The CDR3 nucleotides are TGTGCCAGCAGTGAAGCCGAACACCTTGAAGCTTTCTTT. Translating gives CASSEAEHLEAFF.

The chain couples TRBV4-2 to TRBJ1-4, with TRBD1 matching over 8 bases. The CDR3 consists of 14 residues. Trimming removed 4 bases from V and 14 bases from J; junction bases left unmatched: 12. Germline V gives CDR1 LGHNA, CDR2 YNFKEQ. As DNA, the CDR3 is TGTGCCAGCAGCCCTGGGCAGGGGGCGGGGGGGCTGTTTTTT. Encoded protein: CASSPGQGAGGLFF.

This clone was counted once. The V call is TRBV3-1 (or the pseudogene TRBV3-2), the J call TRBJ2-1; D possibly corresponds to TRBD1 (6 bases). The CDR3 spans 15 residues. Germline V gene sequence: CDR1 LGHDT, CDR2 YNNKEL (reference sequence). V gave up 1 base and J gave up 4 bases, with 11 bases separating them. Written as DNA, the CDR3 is TGTGCCAGCAGCCAAGGTCAGGACAGTTACAATGAGCAGTTCTTC. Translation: CASSQGQDSYNEQFF.

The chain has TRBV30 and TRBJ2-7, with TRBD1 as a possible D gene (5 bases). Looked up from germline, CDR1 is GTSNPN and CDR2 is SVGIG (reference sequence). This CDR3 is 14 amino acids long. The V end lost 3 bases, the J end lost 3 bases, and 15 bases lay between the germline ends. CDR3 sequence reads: CAWSRSGIRYEQYF. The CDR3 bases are TGTGCCTGGAGCCGCTCAGGGATTCGCTACGAGCAGTACTTC.

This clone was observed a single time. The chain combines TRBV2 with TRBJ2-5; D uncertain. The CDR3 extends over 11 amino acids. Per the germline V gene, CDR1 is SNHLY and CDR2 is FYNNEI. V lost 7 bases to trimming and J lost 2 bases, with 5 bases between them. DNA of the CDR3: TGTGCCAGCAACATTCAAGAGACCCAGTACTTC. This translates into CASNIQETQYF.

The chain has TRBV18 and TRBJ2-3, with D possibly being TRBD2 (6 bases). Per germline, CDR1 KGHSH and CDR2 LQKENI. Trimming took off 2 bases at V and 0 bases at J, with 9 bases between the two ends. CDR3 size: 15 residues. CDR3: CASSPGAGSTDTQYF. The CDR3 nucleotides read TGTGCCAGCTCACCAGGGGCGGGGAGCACAGATACGCAGTATTTT.

CDR3 coding DNA: TGTGCCAGCAGCTTAGGGACACAAACCTACGAGCAGTACTTC. Its protein is CASSLGTQTYEQYF. The chain couples TRBV7-2 to TRBJ2-7, with D maybe TRBD1 (5 bases). The CDR3 is made up of 14 amino acids. Germline-derived CDR1 and CDR2 are SGHTA and FQGNSA. Trimming cost V 1 base and J 2 bases, with 9 bases left between them.

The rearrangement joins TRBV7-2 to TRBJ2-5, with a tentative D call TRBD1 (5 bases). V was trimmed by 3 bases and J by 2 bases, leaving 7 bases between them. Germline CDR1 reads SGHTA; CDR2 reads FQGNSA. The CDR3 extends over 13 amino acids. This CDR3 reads CASSLGLQETQYF. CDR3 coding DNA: TGTGCCAGCAGCTTGGGGCTACAAGAGACCCAGTACTTC.